The entry that follows covers one T cell receptor beta chain sequence. The target antigen is unknown. Germline and junction disagree at one end, which may indicate a read error. The sample belongs to a study of T-cell reconstitution after alpha-beta-depleted transplantation in children. Whole-study findings and limits: Some patients' high day-60 TCRbeta diversity was traced to surviving recipient T cells and thymic progenitors. By one year post-transplant, T-cell counts and diversity largely arose from T cells that were newly produced. Roughly two months post-transplant, alpha-beta T cells reportedly originated from several hundred graft clones that had expanded.

The CDR3 spans 14 residues. Germline V gene data show CDR1 as DFQATT and CDR2 as SNEGSKA (reference sequence). Researchers prepared the TCRbeta library using unique molecular identifiers, the study reports. TCRdb processed the PCR reads anew with MiXCR; each CDR3 protein has one entry. The repertoire has 350,000 to 500,000 distinct CDR3 sequences, 43% of them found once; the top ten carry 27%. The TCR sequence derives from a girl aged 2 to 9 with aplastic anemia, due to receive a stem cell transplant. The sample here was PBMCs, taken before TCRalphabeta/CD19-depleted stem cell transplant. The genes are TRBV20-1 and TRBJ1-2, with D uncertain. The CDR3 bases are TGCAGTGCTAGAAAGGTCGATACAGACTATGGCTACCCCTTC. Its protein product is CSARKVDTDYGYPF.